The 15 T cell receptor beta chains below all came from one sample that was sequenced in a study of cytomegalovirus exposure and HLA in healthy donors. Sequencing was performed with immunoSEQ multiplex PCR; in TCRdb, only in-frame clones are kept and a portion is missing. Of 100,000 or so clones in the sample, more than 85% were seen once. The sequencing sample was made of PBMCs. The receptors were sampled from a man aged 18-30 years in good health and CMV-seropositive.

The rearrangement joins TRBV29-1 to TRBJ1-2; no reliable D call. The ends were cut back, 4 bases at V and 0 bases at J, with 12 bases in the middle. The CDR3 runs to 14 residues. CDR1 and CDR2 from the germline V gene are SQVTM and ANQGSEA. DNA of the CDR3: TGCAGCGTTGGTGAGAGGCCATCTAACTATGGCTACACCTTC. Its translation is CSVGERPSNYGYTF.

This clone was observed a handful of times. The chain carries TRBV7-9 and TRBJ2-6, with 9 bases aligning to TRBD1. The CDR3 extends over 19 amino acids. Germline assignment: CDR1 SEHNR and CDR2 FQNEAQ (reference sequence). The J segment lost 0 bases and the V segment lost 4 bases, leaving 10 bases of the junction unmatched. CDR3 amino acids: CASSSFTGGAGSGANVLTF. The CDR3 DNA is TGTGCCAGCAGCTCTTTCACAGGGGGCGCCGGCTCTGGGGCCAACGTCCTGACTTTC.

V and J are TRBV5-1 and TRBJ1-2; TRBD1 agrees at 8 bases. V lost 0 bases, J lost 4 bases, and 8 bases stayed unmatched. Germline V gene sequence: CDR1 SGHRS, CDR2 YFSETQ. This CDR3 has 16 residues. In DNA form, the CDR3 reads TGCGCCAGCAGCTTGGAATCCCAGGGGGCGTTCTATGGCTACACCTTC. This encodes CASSLESQGAFYGYTF.

This clone was seen a handful of times. The V call is TRBV2, the J call TRBJ2-7; 12 bases are shared with TRBD2. Germline values: CDR1 SNHLY, CDR2 FYNNEI. The CDR3 runs 15 residues. Trimming removed 6 bases from V and 7 bases from J; junction bases left unmatched: 10. This chain's CDR3 is CASSLDLAGGREQYF. The CDR3 DNA reads TGTGCCAGCAGCCTTGATCTAGCGGGGGGGCGAGAGCAGTACTTC.

This chain connects TRBV19 to TRBJ2-7; 7 bases map to TRBD2. V was clipped by 0 bases and J by 0 bases; unmatched bases: 8. The CDR3 spans 17 residues. Germline V lookup: CDR1 LNHDA, CDR2 SQIVND (reference sequence). CDR3 protein: CASSIDRRGGYSYEQYF. The CDR3 region has the DNA TGTGCCAGTAGTATAGATCGTCGGGGAGGGTACTCCTACGAGCAGTACTTC. The complete variable domain, with remaining parts taken from reference TRBV19 and TRBJ2-7, reads DGGITQSPKYLFRKEGQNVTLSCEQNLNHDAMYWYRQDPGQGLRLIYYSQIVNDFQKGDIAEGYSVSREKKESFPLTVTSAQKNPTAFYLCASSIDRRGGYSYEQYFGPGTRLTVT.

The J gene is TRBJ1-5, the V gene TRBV6-1; D is unresolved. The germline CDR1 and CDR2 sequences are MNHNS and SASEGT. With 0 bases removed from V and 4 bases from J, the gap between germline ends came to 7 bases. The CDR3 runs to 14 residues. This CDR3 reads CASSEARGNQPQHF. The CDR3 bases are TGTGCCAGCAGTGAAGCGCGAGGGAATCAGCCCCAGCATTTT.

V usage is TRBV5-6 and J usage is TRBJ2-5; a possible D gene is TRBD2 (6 bases). Germline V gene data show CDR1 as SGHDT and CDR2 as YYEEEE. Trimming shortened V by 4 bases and J by 7 bases, and 17 bases separated the two germline ends. CDR3 length equals 14 residues. This chain's CDR3 is CASSTDTFGGTQYF. The CDR3 DNA is TGTGCCAGCAGCACGGACACTTTCGGGGGGACCCAGTACTTC.

The chain combines TRBV27 with TRBJ2-7; TRBD1 is a possible D gene (6 bases). Germline lookup yields CDR1 MNHEY and CDR2 SMNVEV (reference sequence). The CDR3 runs to 15 residues. Between the trimmed V and J ends, which lost 8 bases and 3 bases, there was a span of 20 bases. The CDR3, as DNA: TGTGCCAGCGCAAGAACAGGGCCCCCTAACTACGAGCAGTACTTC. The encoded protein is CASARTGPPNYEQYF.

V gene TRBV7-2 combines with J gene TRBJ2-3; D not resolved. V gave up 3 bases and J gave up 4 bases, with 5 bases separating them. The CDR3 runs 12 residues. Germline V gives CDR1 SGHTA, CDR2 FQGNSA. CDR3 bases: TGTGCCAGCAGCTTTAGTGCAGATACGCAGTATTTT. Translating gives CASSFSADTQYF.

This chain joins TRBV15 and TRBJ2-5; D uncertain. Trimming took 0 bases from V and 1 from J, leaving 9 bases between them. The CDR3 has 15 amino acids. CDR1 is LNHNV, CDR2 YYDKDF, per germline (reference sequence). The CDR3 loop is CATSRDRLSQETQYF. CDR3 DNA sequence: TGTGCCACCAGCAGAGATCGTTTGTCCCAAGAGACCCAGTACTTC.

The chain employs TRBV9 and TRBJ2-5, with a tentative D call TRBD2 (6 bases). Germline V lookup: CDR1 SGDLS, CDR2 YYNGEE. CDR3 size: 14 residues. Trimming pared 2 bases from V and 5 bases from J, leaving 13 bases between. CDR3 amino acids: CASSVDGGIETQYF. The CDR3, as DNA: TGTGCCAGCAGCGTGGATGGCGGGATTGAGACCCAGTACTTC.

This clone came up once. V gene TRBV7-7 combines with J gene TRBJ2-2; D is perhaps TRBD1 (5 bases). This CDR3 is 13 amino acids long. Trimming cost V 5 bases and J 4 bases, with 8 bases left between them. Germline CDR1 and CDR2: SSHAT and FNYEAQ (reference sequence). This CDR3 reads CASSTRVTGELFF. CDR3 nucleotides: TGTGCCAGCAGCACCAGGGTCACCGGGGAGCTGTTTTTT. Using reference TRBV7-7 and TRBJ2-2 for the parts outside the CDR3, the full variable domain is GAGVSQSPRYKVTKRGQDVTLRCDPISSHATLYWYQQALGQGPEFLTYFNYEAQPDKSGLPSDRFSAERPEGSISTLTIQRTEQRDSAMYRCASSTRVTGELFFGEGSRLTVL.

The V gene is TRBV7-6, the J gene TRBJ1-6, with TRBD1 matching 7 bases. V lost 1 base to trimming and J lost 6 bases; unmatched junction nucleotides: 9. The CDR3 contains 17 residues. The germline gives CDR1 SGHVS, CDR2 FNYEAQ. The CDR3 reads CASSLDGRRQGNSPLHF. The CDR3 DNA reads as TGTGCCAGCAGCTTAGATGGACGGCGACAGGGTAATTCACCCCTCCACTTT.

The rearrangement joins TRBV11-3 to TRBJ2-3; D not certain. The germline gives CDR1 SGHNT, CDR2 YENEEA. Trimming shortened V by 1 base and J by 2 bases, and 13 bases separated the two germline ends. There are 16 residues in the CDR3. The CDR3 coding sequence is TGTGCCAGCAGCTTAGGGGCAGACGCTTACACAGATACGCAGTATTTT. This translates into CASSLGADAYTDTQYF.

The J gene is TRBJ1-3, the V gene TRBV11-3; TRBD1 is a possible D gene (5 bases). The CDR3 totals 17 residues. Germline assignment: CDR1 SGHNT and CDR2 YENEEA. V was clipped by 5 bases and J by 0 bases, with 17 bases between them. DNA for the CDR3: TGTGCCAGCAGCCCCACCCGGTGGGGCGACTCTGGAAACACCATATATTTT. Translating gives CASSPTRWGDSGNTIYF.